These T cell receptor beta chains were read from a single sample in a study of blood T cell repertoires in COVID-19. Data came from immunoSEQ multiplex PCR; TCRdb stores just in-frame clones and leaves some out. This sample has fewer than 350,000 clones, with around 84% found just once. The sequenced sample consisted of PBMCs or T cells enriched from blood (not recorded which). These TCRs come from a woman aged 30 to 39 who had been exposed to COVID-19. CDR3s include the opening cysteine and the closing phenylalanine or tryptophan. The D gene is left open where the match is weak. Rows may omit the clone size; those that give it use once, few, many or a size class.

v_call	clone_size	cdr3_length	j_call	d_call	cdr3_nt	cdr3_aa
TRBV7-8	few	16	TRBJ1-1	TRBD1	TGTGCCAGCAGCTTACAGGGGGACAGTCAGAGAGATGAAGCTTTCTTT	CASSLQGDSQRDEAFF
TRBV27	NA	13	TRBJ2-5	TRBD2	TGTGCTACCAGGCCCGGACTAGCGGAGACCCAGTACTTC	CATRPGLAETQYF
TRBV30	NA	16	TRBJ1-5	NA	TGTGCCTGGAGCTGGAACGGGATTACTAGCAATCAGCCCCAGCATTTT	CAWSWNGITSNQPQHF
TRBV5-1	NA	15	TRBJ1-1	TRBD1	TGCGCCAGCACCTTAGGACAGGGCCCTTCGGCTGAAGCTTTCTTT	CASTLGQGPSAEAFF
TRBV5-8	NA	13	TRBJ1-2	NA	TGTGCCAGCAGCACGGACAGAAGCTATGGCTACACCTTC	CASSTDRSYGYTF
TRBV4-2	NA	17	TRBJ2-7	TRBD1	TGTGCCAGCAGCCAATCCCCCGGCGACAGGGGAGAATACGAGCAGTACTTC	CASSQSPGDRGEYEQYF
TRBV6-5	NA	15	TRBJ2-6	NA	TGTGCCAGCAGTACGACAGGCTCCGGGGCCAACGTCCTGACTTTC	CASSTTGSGANVLTF
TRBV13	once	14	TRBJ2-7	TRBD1	TGTGCCAGCAGCACCCGACAGGGGACCTACGAGCAGTACTTC	CASSTRQGTYEQYF
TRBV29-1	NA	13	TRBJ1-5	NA	TGCAGCGTTTCGACCGGAAGGGGTCAGCCCCAGCATTTT	CSVSTGRGQPQHF
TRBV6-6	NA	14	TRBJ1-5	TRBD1	TGTGCCAGCAGTTACTCGGGACAGAATCAGCCCCAGCATTTT	CASSYSGQNQPQHF
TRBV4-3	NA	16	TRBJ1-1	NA	TGCGCCAGCAGCCAAGACCGCGCAGGTTGGAACACTGAAGCTTTCTTT	CASSQDRAGWNTEAFF
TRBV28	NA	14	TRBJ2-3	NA	TGTGCCAGCATGGACGGGAGTGGGTTGGGTACGCAGTATTTT	CASMDGSGLGTQYF
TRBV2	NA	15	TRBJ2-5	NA	TGTGCCAGCAGTCGACGTAGCGTTGGGTCAGAGACCCAGTACTTC	CASSRRSVGSETQYF
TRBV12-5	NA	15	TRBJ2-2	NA	TGTGCTAGTGGTACAAATCCCGGGGGCACCGGGGAGCTGTTTTTT	CASGTNPGGTGELFF
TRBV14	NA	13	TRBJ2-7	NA	TGTGCCAGCAGCCCTCCCGCGAGCTACGAGCAGTACTTC	CASSPPASYEQYF
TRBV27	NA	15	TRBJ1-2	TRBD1	TGTGCCAGCAGTTGGGCATCCGCAGGGGGCTATGGCTACACCTTC	CASSWASAGGYGYTF
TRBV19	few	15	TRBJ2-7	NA	TGTGCCAGTAGGCTTTCCGGGAGCACCGTCTACGAGCAGTACTTC	CASRLSGSTVYEQYF
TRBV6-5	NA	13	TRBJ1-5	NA	TGTGCCAGCAGTTGGGGCAAAGAACAGCCCCAGCATTTT	CASSWGKEQPQHF
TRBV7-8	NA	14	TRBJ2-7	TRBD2	TGTGCCAGCAGTCCGGGACTAGCCGGCGTGGTGCAGTACTTC	CASSPGLAGVVQYF
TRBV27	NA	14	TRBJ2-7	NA	TGTGCCAGCTCTAACGCCCCGAGCTCCTACGAGCAGTACTTC	CASSNAPSSYEQYF
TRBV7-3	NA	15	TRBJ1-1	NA	TGTGCCAGCAGCTCTGGAACTACGTTGAACACTGAAGCTTTCTTT	CASSSGTTLNTEAFF
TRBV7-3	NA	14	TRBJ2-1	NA	TGTGCCAGCAGCTTAGGGCTAGCCGTAAATGAGCAGTTCTTC	CASSLGLAVNEQFF
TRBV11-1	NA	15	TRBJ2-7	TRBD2	TGTGCCAGCAGCCCTAGCGGGCGGATTTCCTACGAGCAGTACTTC	CASSPSGRISYEQYF
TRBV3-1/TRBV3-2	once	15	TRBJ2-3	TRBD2	TGTGCCAGCAGCCAATTGGGAGGGATCACAGATACGCAGTATTTT	CASSQLGGITDTQYF
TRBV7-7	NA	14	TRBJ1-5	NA	TGTGCTAGCCCCGAGGGATCCGGCAATCAGCCCCAGCATTTT	CASPEGSGNQPQHF
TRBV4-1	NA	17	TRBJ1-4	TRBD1	TGCGCCAGCAGCCAAGCGGGACAGGCCAAAACGTTGGAAAAACTGTTTTTT	CASSQAGQAKTLEKLFF
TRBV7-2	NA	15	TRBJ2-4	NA	TGTGCCAGCAGCTTAACGGGAATAGCCAAAAACATTCAGTACTTC	CASSLTGIAKNIQYF
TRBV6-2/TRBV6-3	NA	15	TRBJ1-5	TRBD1	TGTGCCAGCAGTTATATGGGACAGGGTTGGACGCCCCAGCATTTT	CASSYMGQGWTPQHF
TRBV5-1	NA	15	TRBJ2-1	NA	TGCGCCAGCAGCACGGACAGGCCCGGGAGAGGTGAGCAGTTCTTC	CASSTDRPGRGEQFF
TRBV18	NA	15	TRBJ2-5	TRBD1	TGTGCCAGCTCACCCGGGACAGGGGGTCAAGAGACCCAGTACTTC	CASSPGTGGQETQYF
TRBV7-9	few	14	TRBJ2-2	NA	TGTGCCAGCAGCTTAATAGTTGGCACCGGGGAGCTGTTTTTT	CASSLIVGTGELFF
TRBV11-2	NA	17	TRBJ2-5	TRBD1	TGTGCCAGCAGCTTAGGGGACAGGGGGCTTTTAGGAGAGACCCAGTACTTC	CASSLGDRGLLGETQYF
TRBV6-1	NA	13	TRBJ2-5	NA	TGTGCCAGCAGTGAATCAGGAAAAGAGACCCAGTACTTC	CASSESGKETQYF